Below, one T cell receptor beta chain is given with its context. No antigen is known for it. This sample stems from a study of cytomegalovirus exposure and HLA in healthy donors. Study-wide results and caveats: Researchers catalogued some 160 TCR beta chains as cytomegalovirus-associated. In a later analysis, TCR beta V- and J-gene trimming was associated with a missense DCLRE1C variant.

Trimming cost V 10 bases and J 4 bases, with 13 bases left between them. The CDR3 runs 12 residues. The germline gives CDR1 MNHNY, CDR2 SVGAGI (reference sequence). Both 60 Vbeta primers and 13 Jbeta primers went into the PCR. Sequenced by immunoSEQ multiplex PCR; TCRdb stores in-frame clones only, minus some. Of 150,000 or so clones detected, 70% appear once; the ten largest clones hold roughly 1.9%. This chain links TRBV6-6 with TRBJ1-1; maybe TRBD1 (5 bases). The sample was PBMCs. The source of this sequence is a woman aged 55-75 years in good health and CMV-seropositive. CDR3 DNA sequence: TGTGCCAACGGGGGGGGATTCACTGAAGCTTTCTTT. Protein product: CANGGGFTEAFF.